These 21 T cell receptor beta chains came from one sample sequenced in a study of T cells in Graves' hyperthyroidism and ophthalmopathy. Amplified TCR beta CDR3 regions came from RNA transcripts. Using the HTBI primer set, a first-round RT-PCR was run on the TCR CDR3. TCRdb fed the multiplex PCR reads into MiXCR, producing one record per CDR3 protein. The sample gives hundreds of thousands of distinct CDR3 sequences, about a sixth of which show up once; over 7.5% is in the top ten. Sequenced input: blood. These receptors were obtained from a woman between 18 and 30 years old with Graves' hyperthyroidism.

This clonotype occurred many times. The chain has TRBV30 and TRBJ2-1, with a weak D call TRBD2 (5 bases). Trimming took 8 bases from V and 4 from J, leaving 15 bases between them. The CDR3 runs 13 residues. CDR1 is GTSNPN and CDR2 is SVGIG in the germline V gene (reference sequence). As DNA, the CDR3 is TGTGCCAGCACCGAGGGTCAGTACAATGAGCAGTTCTTC. The encoded protein is CASTEGQYNEQFF.

This clonotype was detected ten times or more. V usage is TRBV7-8 and J usage is TRBJ2-5; possible D gene TRBD2, 5 bases. Germline V gene data show CDR1 as SGHVS and CDR2 as FQNEAQ. With 4 bases removed from V and 1 base from J, the gap between germline ends came to 13 bases. CDR3 length: 15 amino acids. The CDR3 region is CASSYQRRFQETQYF. The DNA of the CDR3 is TGTGCCAGCAGCTACCAGCGGAGATTCCAAGAGACCCAGTACTTC.

The rearrangement uses TRBV4-1 and TRBJ2-3; tentatively, D is TRBD2 (6 bases). There are 16 residues in the CDR3. V was cut by 1 base and J by 2 bases, with 13 bases left in between. Germline CDR1 and CDR2: MGHRA and YSYEKL. CDR3 in DNA: TGCGCCAGCAGCCAAGTGGAGGGGCCAAACACAGATACGCAGTATTTT. Protein product: CASSQVEGPNTDTQYF.

This clonotype was recorded at least ten times. CDR3: CSATSGGVYEQYF. The CDR3 bases are TGCAGTGCTACTAGCGGGGGGGTCTACGAGCAGTACTTC. The chain uses TRBV20-1 and TRBJ2-7; TRBD2 matches 12 bases. The junction had 1 base not matched to a gene; V was cut back by 4 bases and J by 3 bases. This CDR3 has 13 amino acids. The germline V gene encodes CDR1 DFQATT and CDR2 SNEGSKA (reference sequence).

This clonotype was counted at least ten times. The V and J genes are TRBV2 and TRBJ2-5, with 9 bases fitting TRBD1. With 6 bases clipped from V and 7 bases from J, the junction kept 6 bases outside the gene matches. The CDR3 has 13 residues. Germline loops: CDR1 SNHLY, CDR2 FYNNEI. For the CDR3, the DNA is TGTGCCAGCAGGGCCGGGACAGGGTGGACCCAGTACTTC. Its protein is CASRAGTGWTQYF.

This sequence joins TRBV3-1 and TRBJ2-7, with D perhaps matching TRBD2 (5 bases). Germline loops: CDR1 LGHDT, CDR2 YNNKEL (reference sequence). V dropped 1 base and J dropped 4 bases, with 8 bases sitting between them. There are 13 residues in the CDR3. The CDR3 DNA reads TGTGCCAGCAGCCAAGCGGGCGGGTACGAGCAGTACTTC. It encodes CASSQAGGYEQYF.

This clonotype was counted many times. The CDR3 end shows no conserved phenylalanine or tryptophan, and so a read error is likely. The CDR3 loop reads CASLLDANYGYTS. The CDR3 nucleotides are TGTGCCAGCCTATTGGACGCTAACTATGGCTACACCTCC. This chain links TRBV6-1 with TRBJ1-2, with unresolved D. Germline V gives CDR1 MNHNS, CDR2 SASEGT. V lost 8 bases, J lost 0 bases, and 10 bases lay in between. The CDR3 length is 13 residues.

This clonotype occurred many times. The genes are TRBV11-2 and TRBJ1-2; D remains ambiguous. CDR3 length equals 17 residues. V dropped 0 bases and J dropped 2 bases, with 16 bases sitting between them. The germline gives CDR1 SGHAT, CDR2 FQNNGV. CDR3 residues: CASSLEPQVFPNYGYTF. Here the CDR3 DNA reads TGTGCCAGCAGCTTAGAACCGCAGGTTTTTCCCAACTATGGCTACACCTTC.

This clonotype was recorded at least ten times. The chain has TRBV20-1 and TRBJ1-5; the match to TRBD1 covers 7 bases. The CDR3 extends over 14 amino acids. Germline CDR1 and CDR2: DFQATT and SNEGSKA (reference sequence). V dropped 1 base and J dropped 7; count of bases not matched to a gene: 7. The CDR3 spells CSARATGEWQPQHF. The DNA for the CDR3 is TGCAGTGCTAGAGCAACAGGGGAGTGGCAGCCCCAGCATTTT.

This clonotype occurred many times. This chain uses TRBV30 with TRBJ1-4; possible D gene TRBD1, 5 bases. The V gene's germline CDR1 is GTSNPN and CDR2 SVGIG (reference sequence). The CDR3 spans 15 residues. The V end was cut by 4 bases, the J end by 3 bases, with 15 bases between. The CDR3 DNA sequence: TGTGCCTGGAATGGGGGTTTCTCAGCTAATGAAAAACTGTTTTTT. This gives the protein CAWNGGFSANEKLFF.

The rearrangement links TRBV4-1 to TRBJ2-7; 8 bases map to TRBD2. The CDR3 extends over 16 amino acids. The trim removed 3 bases at V and 7 bases at J, leaving 14 bases unmatched. Germline loops: CDR1 MGHRA, CDR2 YSYEKL. The CDR3 is CASSQVTSGGVGEQYF. The DNA of the CDR3 is TGCGCCAGCAGCCAGGTCACTAGCGGTGGAGTGGGGGAGCAGTACTTC.

At least ten counts were recorded for this clonotype. J is TRBJ2-2 and V is TRBV9, with D unresolved. In germline, CDR1 is SGDLS, CDR2 YYNGEE. Trimming took 0 bases from V and 5 from J, leaving 5 bases between them. The CDR3 sequence is 13 residues long. DNA for the CDR3: TGTGCCAGCAGCGTAGACCAAACCGGGGAGCTGTTTTTT. Its translation: CASSVDQTGELFF.

A few counts support this clonotype. A single base separates this from a much larger clone, so it may be a read error. The chain combines TRBV11-3 with TRBJ2-7; 7 nucleotides match TRBD2. This CDR3 has 17 amino acids. The germline CDR1 and CDR2 sequences are SGHNT and YENEEA. This CDR3 reads CASSLDGRDPRSCEQYF. CDR3 coding DNA: TGTGCCAGCAGCTTAGATGGGAGGGACCCCCGGTCCTGCGAGCAGTACTTC.

This clonotype was recorded at least ten times. The chain employs TRBV13 and TRBJ2-3; weak D call: TRBD2 (6 bases). The V gene lost 4 bases and the J gene lost 2 bases, with 22 bases spanning the gap. Germline V gene data show CDR1 as PRHDT and CDR2 as FYEKMQ (reference sequence). The CDR3 runs to 18 residues. As DNA, the CDR3 is TGTGCCAGCAGCTCACGGGAGTCCTCCCGAGTATACACAGATACGCAGTATTTT. The encoded protein is CASSSRESSRVYTDTQYF.

The chain links TRBV11-3 to TRBJ2-2; perhaps TRBD2 as D (5 bases). The CDR3 runs 13 residues. CDR1 is SGHNT and CDR2 is YENEEA in the germline V gene. With 4 bases removed from V and 11 bases from J, the gap between germline ends came to 14 bases. The chain's CDR3 is CASSSNLAPELFF. The CDR3 bases are TGTGCCAGCAGCTCGAACCTAGCCCCAGAGCTGTTTTTT.

This clonotype appeared many times. The J gene is TRBJ2-7, the V gene TRBV20-1, with 7 bases aligning to TRBD2. CDR3 length: 15 amino acids. V trimming: 0 bases; J trimming: 4 bases; junction bases outside the gene matches: 9. Germline CDR1 and CDR2: DFQATT and SNEGSKA (reference sequence). The CDR3 bases are TGCAGTGCTAGAGATGGCGGGAGCCTATTTTACGAGCAGTACTTC. Translating it yields CSARDGGSLFYEQYF.

The sample holds many counts of this clonotype. This chain connects TRBV5-8 to TRBJ1-3; no clear D. Trimming stripped 4 bases from V and 10 bases from J, with 9 bases between. Germline CDR1 and CDR2: SGHTS and YDEGEE. This CDR3 region has 11 residues. CDR3 amino acids: CASSAGVTIYF. Here the CDR3 DNA reads TGTGCCAGCAGCGCCGGTGTTACCATATATTTT.

The table lists this clonotype with many counts. This chain links TRBV3-1 with TRBJ2-2; D call uncertain. Germline assignment: CDR1 LGHDT and CDR2 YNNKEL (reference sequence). The CDR3 is 15 amino acids. V lost 3 bases to trimming and J lost 0 bases, with 8 bases between them. In DNA, the CDR3 is TGTGCCAGCAGCCATGTCTACGCGAACACCGGGGAGCTGTTTTTT. Encoded protein: CASSHVYANTGELFF.

This clonotype appeared many times. The rearrangement links TRBV30 to TRBJ1-6; D is possibly TRBD1 (6 bases). The CDR3 length is 16 residues. Trimming pared 2 bases from V and 5 bases from J, leaving 16 bases between. Germline V lookup: CDR1 GTSNPN, CDR2 SVGIG (reference sequence). The CDR3 loop reads CAWSRQAPFDNSPLHF. Written as DNA, the CDR3 is TGTGCCTGGAGTAGACAGGCGCCCTTCGATAATTCACCCCTCCACTTT.

This clonotype occurred many times. The chain recombines TRBV20-1 with TRBJ2-6; TRBD1 agrees at 9 bases. In germline, CDR1 is DFQATT, CDR2 SNEGSKA (reference sequence). This CDR3 contains 14 residues. V lost 3 bases, J lost 3 bases, and 0 bases stayed unmatched. The CDR3 DNA follows: TGCAGTGCTAGGGACAGGGGTGGGGCCAACGTCCTGACTTTC. Translation gives CSARDRGGANVLTF.

The chain employs TRBV7-9 and TRBJ2-5; D may match TRBD1 or TRBD2 (5 bases each). CDR1 SEHNR and CDR2 FQNEAQ come from the germline V gene (reference sequence). This CDR3 has 14 amino acids. V gave up 3 bases and J gave up 9 bases, with 17 bases separating them. CDR3 residues: CASSFDVGASAQYF. Here the CDR3 DNA reads TGTGCCAGCAGCTTTGATGTCGGGGCCTCGGCCCAGTACTTC.